Included here is one T cell receptor beta chain sequence, with context. Antigen unknown. This entry comes from a study of T-cell memory formation after mild COVID-19. Regarding the study as a whole: Clones that got smaller from day 15 to 85 had even CD4/CD8, while clones growing later tipped toward CD4+. Pre-infection memory held some responding clones, suggesting pre-existing cross-reactive T cells responded.

There are 14 residues in the CDR3. Germline lookup yields CDR1 MNHNY and CDR2 SVGAGI (reference sequence). The trim removed 5 bases at V and 3 bases at J, leaving 6 bases unmatched. Each CDR3 protein is one row after TCRdb ran MiXCR on the 5' RACE reads. Of under 15,000 distinct CDR3 sequences listed, 15% to 20% are singletons. The chain combines TRBV6-6 with TRBJ2-7, with 8 bases matching TRBD1. This sequence originates from a man aged 18-30 years who had mild COVID-19 (a few samples of this study predate the infection). Cell type and time point are not known. The sample consisted of PBMCs or a T cell subset sorted from them (not recorded which). As DNA, the CDR3 is TGTGCCAGCAGTATCCAGGGGGCAGTCTACGAGCAGTACTTC. Its translation: CASSIQGAVYEQYF.